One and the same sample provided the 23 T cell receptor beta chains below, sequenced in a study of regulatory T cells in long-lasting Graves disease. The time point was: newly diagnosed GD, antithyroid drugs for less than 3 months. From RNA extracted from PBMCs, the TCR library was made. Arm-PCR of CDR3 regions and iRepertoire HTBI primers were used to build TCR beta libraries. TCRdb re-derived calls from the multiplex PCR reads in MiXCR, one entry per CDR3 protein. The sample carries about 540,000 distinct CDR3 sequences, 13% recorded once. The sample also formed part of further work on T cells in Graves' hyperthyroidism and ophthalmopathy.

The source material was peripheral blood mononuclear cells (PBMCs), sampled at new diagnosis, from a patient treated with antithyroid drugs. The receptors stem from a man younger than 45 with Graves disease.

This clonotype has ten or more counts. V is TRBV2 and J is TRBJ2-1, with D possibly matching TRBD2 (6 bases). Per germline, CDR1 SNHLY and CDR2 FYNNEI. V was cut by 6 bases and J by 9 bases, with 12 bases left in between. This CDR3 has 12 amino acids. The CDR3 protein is CASSPGRTEQFF. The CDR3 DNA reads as TGTGCCAGCAGCCCAGGGAGGACTGAGCAGTTCTTC.

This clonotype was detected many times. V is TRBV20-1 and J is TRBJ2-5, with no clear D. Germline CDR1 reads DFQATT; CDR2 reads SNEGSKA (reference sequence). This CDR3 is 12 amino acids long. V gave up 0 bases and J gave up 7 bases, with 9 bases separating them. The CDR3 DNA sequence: TGCAGTGCTAGAGATCCGGACGGGACCCAGTACTTC. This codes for CSARDPDGTQYF.

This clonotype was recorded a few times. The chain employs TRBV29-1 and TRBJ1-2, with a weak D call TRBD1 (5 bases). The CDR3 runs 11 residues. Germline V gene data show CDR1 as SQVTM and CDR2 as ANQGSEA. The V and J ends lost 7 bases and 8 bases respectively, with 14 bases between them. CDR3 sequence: CSGGQGIGYTF. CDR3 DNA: TGCAGCGGGGGCCAGGGAATCGGCTACACCTTC.

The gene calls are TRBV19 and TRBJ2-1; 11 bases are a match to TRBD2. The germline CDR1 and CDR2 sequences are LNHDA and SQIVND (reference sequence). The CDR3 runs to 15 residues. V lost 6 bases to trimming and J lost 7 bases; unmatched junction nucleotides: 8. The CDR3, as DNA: TGTGCCAGTAGAAGGGTGGCTAGCGGGAGGAATGAGCAGTTCTTC. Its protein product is CASRRVASGRNEQFF.

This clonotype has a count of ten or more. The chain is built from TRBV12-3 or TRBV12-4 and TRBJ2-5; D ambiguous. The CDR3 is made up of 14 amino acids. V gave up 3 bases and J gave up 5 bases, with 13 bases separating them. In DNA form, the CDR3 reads TGTGCCAGCAGTTTTTCGAGATCCCGGGAGACCCAGTACTTC. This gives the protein CASSFSRSRETQYF.

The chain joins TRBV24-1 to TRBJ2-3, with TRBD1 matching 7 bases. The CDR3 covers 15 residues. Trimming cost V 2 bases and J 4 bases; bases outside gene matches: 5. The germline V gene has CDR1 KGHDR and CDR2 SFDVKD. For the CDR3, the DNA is TGTGCCACCAGTGATTCGTACAGGGGCCCAGATACGCAGTATTTT. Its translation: CATSDSYRGPDTQYF.

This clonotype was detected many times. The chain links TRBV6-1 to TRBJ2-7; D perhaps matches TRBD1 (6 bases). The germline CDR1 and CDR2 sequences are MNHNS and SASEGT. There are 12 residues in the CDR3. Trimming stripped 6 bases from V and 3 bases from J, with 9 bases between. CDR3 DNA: TGTGCCAGCAGCAGGGGATACTACGAGCAGTACTTC. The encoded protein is CASSRGYYEQYF.

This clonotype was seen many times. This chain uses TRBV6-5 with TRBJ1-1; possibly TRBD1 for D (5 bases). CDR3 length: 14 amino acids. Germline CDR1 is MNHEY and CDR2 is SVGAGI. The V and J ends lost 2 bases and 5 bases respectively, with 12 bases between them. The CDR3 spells CASSYRWGETEAFF. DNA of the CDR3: TGTGCCAGCAGTTACCGGTGGGGGGAAACTGAAGCTTTCTTT.

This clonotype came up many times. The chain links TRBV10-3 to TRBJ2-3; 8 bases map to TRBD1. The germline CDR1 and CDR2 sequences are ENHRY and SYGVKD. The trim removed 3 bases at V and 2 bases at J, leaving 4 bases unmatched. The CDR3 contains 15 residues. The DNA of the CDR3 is TGTGCCATCAGTGATCAGACAGGGGCCACAGATACGCAGTATTTT. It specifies CAISDQTGATDTQYF.

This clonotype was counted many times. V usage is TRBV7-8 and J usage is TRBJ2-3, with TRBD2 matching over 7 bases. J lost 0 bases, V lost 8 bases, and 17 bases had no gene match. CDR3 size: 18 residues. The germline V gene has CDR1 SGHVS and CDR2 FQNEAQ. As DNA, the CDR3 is TGTGCCAGCTGTCCCCGCAGGCCTAGCGGCGTTAGCACAGATACGCAGTATTTT. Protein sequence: CASCPRRPSGVSTDTQYF.

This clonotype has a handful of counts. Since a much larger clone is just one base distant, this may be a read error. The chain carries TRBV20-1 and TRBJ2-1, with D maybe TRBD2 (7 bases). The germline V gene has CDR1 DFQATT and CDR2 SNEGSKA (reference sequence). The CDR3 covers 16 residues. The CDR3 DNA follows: TGCAGTGCTGAAGAGGGGGGGATCACCCGGGGGAATGAGCGGTTCTTC. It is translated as CSAEEGGITRGNERFF.

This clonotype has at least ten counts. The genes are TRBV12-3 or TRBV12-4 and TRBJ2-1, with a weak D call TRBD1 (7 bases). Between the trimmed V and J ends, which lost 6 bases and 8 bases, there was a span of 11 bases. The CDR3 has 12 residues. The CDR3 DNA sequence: TGTGCCAGCAGCTCAGGGGGGCATGAGCAGTTCTTC. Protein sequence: CASSSGGHEQFF.

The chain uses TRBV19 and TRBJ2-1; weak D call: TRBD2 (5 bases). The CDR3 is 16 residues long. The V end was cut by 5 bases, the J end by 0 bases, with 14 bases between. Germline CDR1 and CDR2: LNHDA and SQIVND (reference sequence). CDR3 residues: CASSSIARISYNEQFF. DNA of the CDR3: TGTGCCAGTAGTTCAATAGCGCGGATCTCCTACAATGAGCAGTTCTTC.

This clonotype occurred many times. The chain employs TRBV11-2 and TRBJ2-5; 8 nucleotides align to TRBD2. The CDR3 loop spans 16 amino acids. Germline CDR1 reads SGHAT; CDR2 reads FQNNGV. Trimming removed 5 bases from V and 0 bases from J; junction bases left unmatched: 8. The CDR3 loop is CASSPPGAGDQETQYF. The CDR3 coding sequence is TGTGCCAGCAGCCCCCCCGGAGCGGGAGACCAAGAGACCCAGTACTTC.

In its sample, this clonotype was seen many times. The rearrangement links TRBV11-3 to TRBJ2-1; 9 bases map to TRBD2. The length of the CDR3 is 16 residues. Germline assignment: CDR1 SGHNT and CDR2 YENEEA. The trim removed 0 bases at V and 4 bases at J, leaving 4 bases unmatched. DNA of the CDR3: TGTGCCAGCAGCTTAGACCCTAGCGGGGATTACAATGAGCAGTTCTTC. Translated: CASSLDPSGDYNEQFF.

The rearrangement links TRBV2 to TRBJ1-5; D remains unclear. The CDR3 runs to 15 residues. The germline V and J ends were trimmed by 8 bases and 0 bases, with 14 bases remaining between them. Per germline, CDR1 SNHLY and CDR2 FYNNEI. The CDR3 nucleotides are TGTGCCAGCTTGTCATCGAGGAATAGCAATCAGCCCCAGCATTTT. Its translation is CASLSSRNSNQPQHF.

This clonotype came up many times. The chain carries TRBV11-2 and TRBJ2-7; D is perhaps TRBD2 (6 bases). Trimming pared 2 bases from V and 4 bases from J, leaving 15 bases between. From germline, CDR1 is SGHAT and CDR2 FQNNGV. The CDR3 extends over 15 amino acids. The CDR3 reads CASSLRVRELYEQYF. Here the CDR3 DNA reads TGTGCCAGCAGCTTAAGGGTCCGGGAGCTGTACGAGCAGTACTTC.

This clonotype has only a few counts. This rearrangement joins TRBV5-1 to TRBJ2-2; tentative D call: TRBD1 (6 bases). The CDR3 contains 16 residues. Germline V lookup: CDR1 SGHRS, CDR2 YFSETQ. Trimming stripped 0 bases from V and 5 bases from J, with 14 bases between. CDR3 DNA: TGCGCCAGCAGCTTGGCAGCCAGGGGTTTGACCGGGGAGCTGTTTTTT. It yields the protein CASSLAARGLTGELFF. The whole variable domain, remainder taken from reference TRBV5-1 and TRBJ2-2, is KAGVTQTPRYLIKTRGQQVTLSCSPISGHRSVSWYQQTPGQGLQFLFEYFSETQRNKGNFPGRFSGRQFSNSRSEMNVSTLELGDSALYLCASSLAARGLTGELFFGEGSRLTVL.

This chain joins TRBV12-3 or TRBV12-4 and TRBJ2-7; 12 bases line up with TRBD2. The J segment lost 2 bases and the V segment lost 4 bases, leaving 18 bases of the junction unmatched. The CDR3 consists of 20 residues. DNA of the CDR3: TGTGCCAGCAGTTCCACCCTTTCTAGCGGGAGGGCCTATGGGCCCTACGAGCAGTACTTC. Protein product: CASSSTLSSGRAYGPYEQYF.

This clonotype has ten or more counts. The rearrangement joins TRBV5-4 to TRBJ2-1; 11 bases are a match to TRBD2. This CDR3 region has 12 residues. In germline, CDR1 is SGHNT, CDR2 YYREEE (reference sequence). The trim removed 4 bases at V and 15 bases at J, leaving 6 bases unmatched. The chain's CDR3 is CASSRLAGRVFF. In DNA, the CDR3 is TGTGCCAGCAGCCGACTAGCGGGGAGGGTGTTCTTC.

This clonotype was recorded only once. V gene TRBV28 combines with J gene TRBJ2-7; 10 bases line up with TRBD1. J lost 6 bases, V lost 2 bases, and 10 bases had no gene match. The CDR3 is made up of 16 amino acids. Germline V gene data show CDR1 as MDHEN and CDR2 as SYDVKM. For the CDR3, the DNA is TGTGCCAGCAGTTTAAACCGAGGGACAGGGGATAGCGAGCAGTACTTC. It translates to CASSLNRGTGDSEQYF.

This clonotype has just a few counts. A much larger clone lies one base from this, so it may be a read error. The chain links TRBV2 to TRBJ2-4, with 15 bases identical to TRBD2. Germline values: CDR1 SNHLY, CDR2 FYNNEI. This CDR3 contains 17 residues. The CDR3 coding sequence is TGTGCCAGCAAGGGACTAGCGGGAGGCTCTACCAAAAACATTAAGTACTTC. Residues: CASKGLAGGSTKNIKYF.

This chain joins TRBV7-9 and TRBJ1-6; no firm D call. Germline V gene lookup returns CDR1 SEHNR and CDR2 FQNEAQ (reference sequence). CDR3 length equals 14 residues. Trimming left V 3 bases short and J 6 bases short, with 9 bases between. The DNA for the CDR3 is TGTGCCAGCAGCTTCGGGGATCTTAATTCACCCCTCCACTTT. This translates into CASSFGDLNSPLHF.